A single TCR beta chain is shown here with its context. As yet, its antigen is unknown. This sample stems from a study of beta chain features in type 1 diabetes. Study-level findings and limits: TCRB CDR3s were moderately but significantly shorter in Type 1 diabetes patients in all four CD4+ subsets.

V lost 3 bases to trimming and J lost 4 bases, with 10 bases between them. Per germline, CDR1 LNHDA and CDR2 SQIVND (reference sequence). CDR3 size: 14 residues. All of the isolated RNA was reverse transcribed, so expressed TCRB transcripts were sequenced. Around 3.9 million reads per sample were averaged for naive, central memory and regulatory samples. Profiled with immunoSEQ multiplex PCR; TCRdb holds only in-frame clones, not every one. The sample consists of roughly 240,000 clones, 68% of them appearing once. The specimen sequenced was naive CD4+ T cells from blood. The chain is built from TRBV19 and TRBJ1-5; maybe TRBD1 (5 bases). The receptor's source is a man under 40 in good health. This CDR3 reads CASSMIRANQPQHF. In DNA form, the CDR3 reads TGTGCCAGTAGTATGATCAGGGCTAATCAGCCCCAGCATTTT.